The next 26 T cell receptor beta chains were all read from a single sample in a study of cytotoxic CD8 clonotypes in ibrutinib-treated CLL. Produced via immunoSEQ multiplex PCR; TCRdb's table is partial and in-frame only. The data show tens of thousands of clones, 45% to 55% seen once. This sample comprised PBMCs, obtained after 12 months of ibrutinib treatment. All receptors come from a human donor with chronic lymphocytic leukemia.

This chain uses TRBV5-1 with TRBJ1-2; tentative D call: TRBD1 (5 bases). CDR3 length: 12 residues. Germline assignment: CDR1 SGHRS and CDR2 YFSETQ. V shed 4 bases and J shed 3 bases, with 7 bases lying between them. CDR3 DNA: TGCGCCAGCAGCCCAGGGTACTATGGCTACACCTTC. As protein: CASSPGYYGYTF. Full variable domain (remainder filled in from reference TRBV5-1 and TRBJ1-2): KAGVTQTPRYLIKTRGQQVTLSCSPISGHRSVSWYQQTPGQGLQFLFEYFSETQRNKGNFPGRFSGRQFSNSRSEMNVSTLELGDSALYLCASSPGYYGYTFGSGTRLTVV.

In this sample, this clone is medium-sized. V is TRBV9 and J is TRBJ2-2; possibly TRBD2 for D (6 bases). This CDR3 region has 16 residues. The germline V and J ends were trimmed by 0 bases and 8 bases, with 17 bases remaining between them. CDR1 SGDLS and CDR2 YYNGEE come from the germline V gene. As DNA, the CDR3 is TGTGCCAGCAGCGTAGTCTGGGCTCTAGCGCCAGGGGAGCTGTTTTTT. Protein sequence: CASSVVWALAPGELFF.

This chain connects TRBV4-2 to TRBJ2-1, with D perhaps given as TRBD1 or TRBD2 (6 bases each). Between the trimmed V and J ends, which lost 6 bases and 7 bases, there was a span of 19 bases. This CDR3 region has 15 residues. Looked up from germline, CDR1 is LGHNA and CDR2 is YNFKEQ. CDR3 coding DNA: TGTGCCAGCAGAGTAAAGGGGGGACTCCAGAATGAGCAGTTCTTC. It codes for CASRVKGGLQNEQFF.

The chain has TRBV9 and TRBJ2-7; D unclear. CDR3 length equals 14 residues. The germline CDR1 and CDR2 sequences are SGDLS and YYNGEE. Trimming took 0 bases from V and 2 from J, leaving 9 bases between them. Here the CDR3 DNA reads TGTGCCAGCAGCGTAGGACCGGAGACCTACGAGCAGTACTTC. This translates into CASSVGPETYEQYF.

The chain combines TRBV15 with TRBJ2-7, with D possibly called TRBD1 or TRBD2 (6 bases each). Germline CDR1 LNHNV, CDR2 YYDKDF (reference sequence). The CDR3 is made up of 13 amino acids. Trimming shortened V by 4 bases and J by 10 bases, and 17 bases separated the two germline ends. The CDR3 DNA sequence: TGTGCCACCAGCATAGCGAGGGGGGATAGACAGTACTTC. Protein: CATSIARGDRQYF.

The V call is TRBV7-2, the J call TRBJ2-5, with D hard to call. Germline loops: CDR1 SGHTA, CDR2 FQGNSA. The CDR3 runs 14 residues. Trimming pared 2 bases from V and 5 bases from J, leaving 12 bases between. CDR3 loop: CASSLISRGETQYF. The DNA for the CDR3 is TGTGCCAGCAGCTTAATCAGTCGTGGGGAGACCCAGTACTTC.

The CDR3 loop is CASSGEWGSTDTQYF. CDR3 in DNA: TGTGCCAGCAGCGGGGAATGGGGGAGCACAGATACGCAGTATTTT. The J gene is TRBJ2-3, the V gene TRBV9; either TRBD1 or TRBD2 may fit D (5 bases each). This CDR3 contains 15 residues. The germline CDR1 and CDR2 sequences are SGDLS and YYNGEE. V was clipped by 3 bases and J by 0 bases, with 11 bases between them.

This chain connects TRBV27 to TRBJ2-1, with unresolved D. This CDR3 has 13 residues. Germline values: CDR1 MNHEY, CDR2 SMNVEV (reference sequence). Trimming removed 4 bases from V and 4 bases from J, with 8 bases in between. Written as DNA, the CDR3 is TGTGCCAGCAGTTATTCGCGTTACAATGAGCAGTTCTTC. Translating it yields CASSYSRYNEQFF.

This clone was recorded a few times. The sample has other DNA sequences that encode this CDR3 too. The rearrangement joins TRBV9 to TRBJ2-1; 7 bases match TRBD1. Trimming at V came to 3 bases and at J to 2 bases, leaving 5 bases not matched to a gene. Germline values: CDR1 SGDLS, CDR2 YYNGEE. The CDR3 runs to 15 residues. The CDR3 bases are TGTGCCAGCAGCGCTCGGGACAGAACCTACAATGAGCAGTTCTTC. Translation gives CASSARDRTYNEQFF.

The DNA for the CDR3 is TGTGCCAGCACCGACAGGGGCTCCTACAATGAGCAGTTCTTC. It is translated as CASTDRGSYNEQFF. The chain has TRBV28 and TRBJ2-1, with 8 nucleotides matching TRBD1. This CDR3 has 14 amino acids. CDR1 MDHEN and CDR2 SYDVKM come from the germline V gene. V lost 7 bases and J lost 0; bases outside the gene matches: 2.

CDR3 DNA sequence: TGTGCCATCTCGGACGTGGGGGGCATAGATACGCAGTATTTT. The encoded protein is CAISDVGGIDTQYF. V and J are TRBV6-1 and TRBJ2-3; D possibly uses TRBD1 or TRBD2 (6 bases each). V was clipped by 10 bases and J by 5 bases, with 19 bases between them. Germline-derived CDR1 and CDR2 are MNHNS and SASEGT. CDR3 length: 14 residues.

The chain joins TRBV28 to TRBJ1-2; D might be TRBD1 (5 bases). Germline V gene sequence: CDR1 MDHEN, CDR2 SYDVKM. V gave up 4 bases and J gave up 0 bases, with 15 bases separating them. The CDR3 contains 16 residues. The CDR3 sequence is CASSSTRGGTNYGYTF. As DNA, the CDR3 is TGTGCCAGCAGTTCTACCCGGGGGGGTACTAACTATGGCTACACCTTC.

In this sample, this clone turned up a few times. This chain connects TRBV30 to TRBJ2-1; D remains unclear. Looked up from germline, CDR1 is GTSNPN and CDR2 is SVGIG (reference sequence). V was trimmed by 4 bases and J by 9 bases, leaving 10 bases between them. The CDR3 is 11 residues long. CDR3 nucleotides: TGTGCCTGGAAAGGGCTTACTGAGCAGTTCTTC. Amino acids: CAWKGLTEQFF.

This clone was seen ten or more times. V is TRBV14 and J is TRBJ1-1; possible D gene TRBD1, 6 bases. The germline V gene has CDR1 SGHDN and CDR2 FVKESK. The CDR3 contains 13 residues. V lost 4 bases and J lost 0, with 6 bases in between. DNA of the CDR3: TGTGCCAGCAGCCGGGACATGAACACTGAAGCTTTCTTT. It translates to CASSRDMNTEAFF. Looking up the rest from reference TRBV14 and TRBJ1-1 gives the full variable domain: EAGVTQFPSHSVIEKGQTVTLRCDPISGHDNLYWYRRVMGKEIKFLLHFVKESKQDESGMPNNRFLAERTGGTYSTLKVQPAELEDSGVYFCASSRDMNTEAFFGQGTRLTVV.

The chain couples TRBV6-6 to TRBJ1-1; D unclear. With 4 bases removed from V and 5 bases from J, the gap between germline ends came to 5 bases. Looked up from germline, CDR1 is MNHNY and CDR2 is SVGAGI (reference sequence). This CDR3 contains 11 residues. CDR3 residues: CASSFRTEAFF. CDR3 nucleotide sequence: TGTGCCAGCAGTTTCCGGACTGAAGCTTTCTTT.

The rearrangement joins TRBV6-6 to TRBJ1-2; 7 bases are shared with TRBD1. Trimming cost V 6 bases and J 2 bases; bases outside gene matches: 3. The CDR3 is 13 residues long. The germline CDR1 and CDR2 sequences are MNHNY and SVGAGI (reference sequence). The DNA of the CDR3 is TGTGCCAGCAGAGTACAGGGGAACTATGGCTACACCTTC. Translation: CASRVQGNYGYTF.

The sample holds a few counts of this clone. This chain uses TRBV6-1 with TRBJ1-2, with unresolved D. Trimming took 5 bases from V and 7 from J, leaving 17 bases between them. The CDR3 covers 14 residues. Germline values: CDR1 MNHNS, CDR2 SASEGT. In DNA form, the CDR3 reads TGTGCCAGCAGTTCTGCGGACGGAATGAGTGGCTACACCTTC. Encoded protein: CASSSADGMSGYTF.

The table lists this clone with a count of one. The chain carries TRBV27 and TRBJ1-6, with D possibly TRBD1 on 5 matching bases. Between the trimmed V and J ends, which lost 3 bases and 7 bases, there was a span of 10 bases. CDR3 size: 14 residues. CDR1 is MNHEY and CDR2 is SMNVEV in the germline V gene (reference sequence). The CDR3 DNA follows: TGTGCCAGCAGTTTTGGGACGGCCAATTCACCCCTCCACTTT. Amino acid sequence: CASSFGTANSPLHF.

The chain has TRBV27 and TRBJ1-1, with 7 bases aligning to TRBD1. The trim removed 6 bases at V and 5 bases at J, leaving 15 bases unmatched. Germline V CDR1 and CDR2: MNHEY, SMNVEV (reference sequence). This CDR3 comprises 16 residues. The CDR3, as DNA: TGTGCCAGCAGCGGGATTGAGACAGGGTCGGGAACTGAAGCTTTCTTT. This encodes CASSGIETGSGTEAFF.

This chain links TRBV5-4 with TRBJ1-1; 8 bases are shared with TRBD1. J gave up 10 bases and V 4 bases, and 15 bases lay outside the gene matches. The CDR3 spans 15 residues. Germline-derived CDR1 and CDR2 are SGHNT and YYREEE (reference sequence). CDR3 loop: CASSEEVDRGFGAFF. CDR3 bases: TGTGCCAGCAGCGAAGAGGTTGACAGGGGTTTTGGAGCTTTCTTT.

This chain uses TRBV5-1 with TRBJ2-5, with 8 bases that match TRBD2. This CDR3 is built from 15 residues. With V trimmed by 7 bases and J by 1 base, 9 bases remained unmatched. The V gene's germline CDR1 is SGHRS and CDR2 YFSETQ. The CDR3 bases are TGCGCCAGCCTGGAGGCAGCGGGAGTCCAAGAGACCCAGTACTTC. Translating gives CASLEAAGVQETQYF.

The sample holds a few counts of this clone. V usage is TRBV15 and J usage is TRBJ2-2; 11 nucleotides align to TRBD2. CDR1 and CDR2 (germline): LNHNV, YYDKDF (reference sequence). V dropped 0 bases and J dropped 11; count of bases not matched to a gene: 5. This CDR3 has 15 amino acids. The CDR3 reads CATSRDLAGGGELFF. The CDR3 bases are TGTGCCACCAGCAGAGATCTAGCGGGGGGCGGAGAGCTGTTTTTT.

This clone occurred a few times. The chain couples TRBV9 to TRBJ1-5; a weak D match, TRBD1 (5 bases). There are 13 residues in the CDR3. In germline, CDR1 is SGDLS, CDR2 YYNGEE. V was cut by 1 base and J by 5 bases, with 7 bases left in between. CDR3 protein: CASSVRGDQPQHF. The CDR3 DNA sequence: TGTGCCAGCAGCGTACGGGGGGATCAGCCCCAGCATTTT. Combining the CDR3 with reference TRBV9 and TRBJ1-5 gives the whole variable domain DSGVTQTPKHLITATGQRVTLRCSPRSGDLSVYWYQQSLDQGLQFLIQYYNGEERAKGNILERFSAQQFPDLHSELNLSSLELGDSALYFCASSVRGDQPQHFGDGTRLSIL.

This clone was counted between two and nine times. The gene calls are TRBV28 and TRBJ2-2, with 8 bases fitting TRBD2. Germline assignment: CDR1 MDHEN and CDR2 SYDVKM. The CDR3 is 14 residues long. V trimming: 8 bases; J trimming: 6 bases; junction bases outside the gene matches: 8. DNA for the CDR3: TGTGCCAGCTGGCCGGGACTAGAAGCCGGGGAGCTGTTTTTT. This translates into CASWPGLEAGELFF.

The chain uses TRBV19 and TRBJ2-7, with 9 bases matching TRBD2. Trimming took 7 bases from V and 3 from J; bases not matched to a gene: 7. The CDR3 runs to 14 residues. Germline V lookup: CDR1 LNHDA, CDR2 SQIVND (reference sequence). This CDR3 is CASKGIAGDYEQYF. CDR3 nucleotide sequence: TGTGCCAGTAAGGGGATAGCGGGAGACTACGAGCAGTACTTC.

The rearrangement joins TRBV2 to TRBJ2-3, with D unresolved. V lost 3 bases and J lost 0, with 7 bases in between. The CDR3 totals 14 residues. The germline CDR1 and CDR2 sequences are SNHLY and FYNNEI. CDR3 bases: TGTGCCAGCAGTGAGTTGGCTAGCACAGATACGCAGTATTTT. It is translated as CASSELASTDTQYF.